This paragraph covers one T cell receptor (beta chain) sequence. Only in-frame clones appear in the TCRdb table, and some are missing; sequencing was by immunoSEQ multiplex PCR. The repertoire holds some 760,000 clones, with approximately 85% as singletons. The sample is drawn from a study of shared T cell receptors in the human thymus. This sample was also put to use in a study of human thymus T cells. That study reports: Those donating were healthy Finnish infants in corrective surgery for congenital heart defects. Thymic material originated from resections removed in the course of corrective heart surgery. Gene usage for V and J segments appeared biased in thymic and blood repertoires. There were highly overlapping thymic repertoires among unrelated individuals, as related research reported.

This sequence was found in a girl under three years old with a congenital heart defect. Sequenced material: thymocytes.

The CDR3 DNA follows: TGTGCCAGCAGCAATCGCGTCGGGGTTAAAGAGACCCAGTACTTC. Translated: CASSNRVGVKETQYF. This sequence joins TRBV21-1 and TRBJ2-5; the DNA was not compared with TRBD2, the D call given in the table. TRBV21-1 is annotated as a pseudogene. The CDR3 runs to 15 residues.